This T cell receptor beta chain was sequenced during a study of regulatory T cells in long-lasting Graves disease. Study-level information: Antithyroid drug exposure in newly diagnosed Graves' patients had lasted under 3 months.

In this sample, this clonotype turned up many times. Time point here: newly diagnosed GD, antithyroid drugs for less than 3 months. With RNA extracted from PBMCs as input, the TCR library was made. Sequencing libraries for TCR beta were prepared with iRepertoire HTBI primers and Arm-PCR of CDR3 regions. Via MiXCR, TCRdb re-called the multiplex PCR reads, giving one row per CDR3 protein. Counted here are about 610,000 distinct CDR3 sequences, roughly a sixth occurring once; the ten biggest clones make up about 12%. This same sample was also taken into another study, of T cells in Graves' hyperthyroidism and ophthalmopathy. That report notes: No progression to ophthalmopathy during 18 months of follow-up defined stable disease. Peripheral blood also featured most of the thyroid clonotypes expanded above 0.001.

This clonotype originated in a young man with Graves disease. This material consisted of peripheral blood mononuclear cells (PBMCs), taken at new diagnosis, from a patient treated with antithyroid drugs.

CDR3 DNA: TGTGCCAGCAGTTACCCAGGGGGGGGCGAGACTGAAGCTTTCTTT. Translated: CASSYPGGGETEAFF. The chain uses TRBV6-2 or TRBV6-3 and TRBJ1-1; 7 nucleotides match TRBD1. This CDR3 spans 15 amino acids. The V gene end was trimmed by 2 bases and the J gene end by 5 bases; junction bases not matched to a gene: 8. The germline V gene encodes CDR1 MNHEY and CDR2 SVGEGT.